This T cell receptor (beta chain) derives from a study of T-cell memory formation after mild COVID-19. TCRdb re-called the 5' RACE reads through MiXCR, storing one row per CDR3 protein. The sample shows about 560,000 distinct CDR3 sequences, roughly a fifth of them seen only once. J was trimmed by 3 bases and V by 7 bases; bases with no gene match: 18. The CDR3 length is 18 residues. CDR1 and CDR2 from the germline V gene are SEHNR and FQNEAQ (reference sequence). The rearrangement joins TRBV7-9 to TRBJ2-7, with TRBD2 matching over 10 bases. Sequencing input: PBMCs or a T cell subset sorted from them (not recorded which). The source is an adult woman who had mild COVID-19 (a few samples of this study predate the infection). Cell type and time point are not known. The CDR3 sequence is CASTGGGPSGSVGYEQYF. The CDR3 bases are TGTGCCAGCACCGGAGGAGGGCCTAGCGGGAGTGTAGGCTACGAGCAGTACTTC.